This T cell receptor (beta chain) was captured by sequencing in a study of T cell responses to AZD1222 COVID-19 vaccine. Study conclusions and caveats: Vaccination with two AZD1222 doses was followed by a rise in Spike-specific TCR breadth and depth. Repertoires were collected only later (after the peak T cell response had occurred).

This table comes from immunoSEQ multiplex PCR, and its TCRdb copy is limited to in-frame clones, with some not included. The sample lists approximately 73,000 clones, around 83% occurring once. Per the germline V gene, CDR1 is MNHEY and CDR2 is SVGAGI. Trimming left V 2 bases short and J 4 bases short, with 12 bases between. The CDR3 loop spans 14 amino acids. As regards this clone: The target antigen is unknown.

The sample in question was peripheral blood, obtained on day 0 of AZD1222 vaccination. The V gene is TRBV6-5, the J gene TRBJ2-7; D is perhaps TRBD1 (7 bases). The sequence came from an adult in good health. The CDR3 DNA sequence: TGTGCCAGCAGTTACAGGGCAGGGGGGTACGAGCAGTACTTC. This gives the protein CASSYRAGGYEQYF.